A selection of T cell receptor beta chains follows, all from one sample in a study of read filtering for tumor transcriptome and immune sequencing. A single record per CDR3 protein comes from TCRdb applying MiXCR to the reads. The sample holds about 38,000 distinct CDR3 sequences; 12% to 15% are singletons and the top ten take roughly 18%. Sequencing was done on a sample of a population of CD138-negative cells sorted from bone marrow. These receptors came from a donor over 35 with multiple myeloma. The CDR3 runs from the conserved cysteine through the conserved F or W. Fields, in order: CDR3 protein, J gene, V gene.

CASRDVAGKGTDTQYF | TRBJ2-3 | TRBV4-2
CASGGGPFNEKLFF | TRBJ1-4 | TRBV5-4
CASGLRGGIGELFF | TRBJ2-2 | TRBV7-8
CSAGNTEAFF | TRBJ1-1 | TRBV29-1
CSAGVTDTQYF | TRBJ2-3 | TRBV20-1
CASSLMCQGSQETQYF | TRBJ2-5 | TRBV28
CSASSTGTVSYEQYF | TRBJ2-7 | TRBV20-1
CASSLAGPHEKLFF | TRBJ1-4 | TRBV7-9
CSVVGEKLFF | TRBJ1-4 | TRBV20-1
CASSLTGQAKGYTF | TRBJ1-2 | TRBV3-1
CASSMAGNTEAFF | TRBJ1-1 | TRBV7-9
CASSQEEKRETQYF | TRBJ2-5 | TRBV4-2
CASSHRDRETNYGYTF | TRBJ1-2 | TRBV7-9
CASSSYTARSLFF | TRBJ2-1 | TRBV5-6
CASRHDGGGENIQYF | TRBJ2-4 | TRBV7-8